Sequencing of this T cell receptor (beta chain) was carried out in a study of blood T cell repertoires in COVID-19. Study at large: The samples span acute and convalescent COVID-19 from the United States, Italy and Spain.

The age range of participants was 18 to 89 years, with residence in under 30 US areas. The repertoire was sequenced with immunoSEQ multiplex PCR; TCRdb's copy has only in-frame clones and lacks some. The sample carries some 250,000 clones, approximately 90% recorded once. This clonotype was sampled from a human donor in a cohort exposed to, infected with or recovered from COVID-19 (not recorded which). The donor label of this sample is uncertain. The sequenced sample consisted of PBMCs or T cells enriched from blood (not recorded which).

The CDR3 DNA sequence: TGCGCCAGCAGCCAAGGGTCCGGGGTGGACGCCGGGGAGCTGTTTTTT. Protein product: CASSQGSGVDAGELFF. The chain carries TRBV4-1 and TRBJ2-2; D perhaps matches TRBD2 (5 bases). From germline, CDR1 is MGHRA and CDR2 YSYEKL. Trimming took 1 base from V and 6 from J, leaving 15 bases between them. The CDR3 covers 16 residues.